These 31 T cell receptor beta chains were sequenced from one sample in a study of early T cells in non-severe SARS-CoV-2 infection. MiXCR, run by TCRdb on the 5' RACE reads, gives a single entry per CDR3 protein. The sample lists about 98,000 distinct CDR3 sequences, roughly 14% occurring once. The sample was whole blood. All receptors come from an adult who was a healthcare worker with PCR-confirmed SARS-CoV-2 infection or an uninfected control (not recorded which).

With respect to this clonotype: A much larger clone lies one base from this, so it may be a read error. CDR3 in DNA: TGTGACAGCAGCTTAGGTGCGGGAGCAGATACGCAGTATTTT. Translated: CDSSLGAGADTQYF. The chain links TRBV11-3 to TRBJ2-3; 7 bases align to TRBD2. This CDR3 has 14 amino acids. Germline CDR1 and CDR2: SGHNT and YENEEA.

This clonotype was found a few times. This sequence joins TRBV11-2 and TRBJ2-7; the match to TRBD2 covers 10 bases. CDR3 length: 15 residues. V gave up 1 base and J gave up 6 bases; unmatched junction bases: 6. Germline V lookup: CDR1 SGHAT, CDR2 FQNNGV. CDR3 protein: CASSLGTSGESEQYF. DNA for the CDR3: TGTGCCAGCAGCTTAGGAACTAGCGGGGAATCCGAGCAGTACTTC.

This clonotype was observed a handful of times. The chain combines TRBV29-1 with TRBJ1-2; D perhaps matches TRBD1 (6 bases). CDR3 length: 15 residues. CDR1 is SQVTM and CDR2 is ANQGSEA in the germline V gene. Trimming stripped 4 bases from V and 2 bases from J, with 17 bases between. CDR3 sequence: CSVGSGMRGNYGYTF. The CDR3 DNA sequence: TGCAGCGTTGGTAGTGGTATGAGGGGGAACTATGGCTACACCTTC.

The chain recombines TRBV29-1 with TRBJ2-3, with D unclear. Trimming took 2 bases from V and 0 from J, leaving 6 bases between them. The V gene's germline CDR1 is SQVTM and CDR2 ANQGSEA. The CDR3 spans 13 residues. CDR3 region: CSVEYSSTDTQYF. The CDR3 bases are TGCAGCGTTGAATACAGTAGCACAGATACGCAGTATTTT.

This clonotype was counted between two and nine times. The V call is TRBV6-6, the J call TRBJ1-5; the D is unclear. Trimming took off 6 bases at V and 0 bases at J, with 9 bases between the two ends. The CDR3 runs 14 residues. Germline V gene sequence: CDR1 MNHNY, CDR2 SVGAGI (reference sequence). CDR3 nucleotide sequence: TGTGCCAGCAGCGCCTCCACTAGCAATCAGCCCCAGCATTTT. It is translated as CASSASTSNQPQHF.

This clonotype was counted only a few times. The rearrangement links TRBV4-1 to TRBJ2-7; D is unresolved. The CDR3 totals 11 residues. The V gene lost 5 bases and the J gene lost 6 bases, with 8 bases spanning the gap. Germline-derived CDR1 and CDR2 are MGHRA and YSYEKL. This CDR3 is CASSSLAEQYF. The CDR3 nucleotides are TGCGCCAGCAGCAGCCTTGCCGAGCAGTACTTC.

The CDR3 DNA reads TGCGCCAGCAGCCACCTCAAACCCGGGACTAGTACCTCCTACAATGAGCAGTTCTTC. Residues: CASSHLKPGTSTSYNEQFF. The chain employs TRBV4-1 and TRBJ2-1; 8 bases are a match to TRBD2. This CDR3 spans 19 amino acids. Germline CDR1 MGHRA, CDR2 YSYEKL. V lost 3 bases, J lost 0 bases, and 13 bases stayed unmatched.

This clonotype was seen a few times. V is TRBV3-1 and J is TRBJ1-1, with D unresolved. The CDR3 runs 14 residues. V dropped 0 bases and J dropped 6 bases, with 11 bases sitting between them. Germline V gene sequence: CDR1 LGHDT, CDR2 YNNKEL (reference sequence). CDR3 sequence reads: CASSQEIPPPEAFF. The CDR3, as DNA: TGTGCCAGCAGCCAAGAAATACCCCCGCCTGAAGCTTTCTTT.

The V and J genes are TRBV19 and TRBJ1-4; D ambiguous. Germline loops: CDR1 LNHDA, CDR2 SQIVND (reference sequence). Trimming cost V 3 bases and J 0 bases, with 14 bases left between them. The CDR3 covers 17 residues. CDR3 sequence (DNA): TGTGCCAGTAGTATCGGCAGCGTTACCGCAACTAATGAAAAACTGTTTTTT. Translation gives CASSIGSVTATNEKLFF.

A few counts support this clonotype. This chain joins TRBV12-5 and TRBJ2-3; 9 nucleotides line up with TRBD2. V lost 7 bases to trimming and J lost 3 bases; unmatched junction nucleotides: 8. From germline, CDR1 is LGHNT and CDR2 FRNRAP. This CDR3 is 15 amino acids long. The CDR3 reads CASALTSGRTDTQYF. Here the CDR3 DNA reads TGTGCTAGTGCCCTTACTAGCGGGCGGACAGATACGCAGTATTTT.

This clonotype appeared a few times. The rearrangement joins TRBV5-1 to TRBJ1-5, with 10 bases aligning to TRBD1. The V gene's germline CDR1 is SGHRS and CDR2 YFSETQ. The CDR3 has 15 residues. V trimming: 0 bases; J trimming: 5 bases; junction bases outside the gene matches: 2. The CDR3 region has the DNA TGCGCCAGCAGCTTGGATGGGACAGGGGATCAGCCCCAGCATTTT. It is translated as CASSLDGTGDQPQHF.

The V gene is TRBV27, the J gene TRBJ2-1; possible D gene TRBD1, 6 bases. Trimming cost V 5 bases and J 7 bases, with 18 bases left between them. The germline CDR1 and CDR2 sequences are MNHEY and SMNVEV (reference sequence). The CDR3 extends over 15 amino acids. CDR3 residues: CASSILIQGTNEQFF. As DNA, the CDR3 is TGTGCCAGCAGTATACTGATACAGGGAACGAATGAGCAGTTCTTC.

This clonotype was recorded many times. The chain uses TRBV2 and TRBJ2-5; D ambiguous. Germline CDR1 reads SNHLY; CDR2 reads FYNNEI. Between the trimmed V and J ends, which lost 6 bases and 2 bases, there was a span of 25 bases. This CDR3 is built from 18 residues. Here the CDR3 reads CASSPWVDWAQPQETQYF. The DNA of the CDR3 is TGTGCCAGCAGCCCCTGGGTCGACTGGGCCCAGCCTCAAGAGACCCAGTACTTC.

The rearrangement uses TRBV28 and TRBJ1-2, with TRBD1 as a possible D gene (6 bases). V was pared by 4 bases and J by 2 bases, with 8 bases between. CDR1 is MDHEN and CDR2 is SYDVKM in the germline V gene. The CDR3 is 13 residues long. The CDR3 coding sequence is TGTGCCAGCAGTTACACAGGGAACTATGGCTACACCTTC. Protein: CASSYTGNYGYTF.

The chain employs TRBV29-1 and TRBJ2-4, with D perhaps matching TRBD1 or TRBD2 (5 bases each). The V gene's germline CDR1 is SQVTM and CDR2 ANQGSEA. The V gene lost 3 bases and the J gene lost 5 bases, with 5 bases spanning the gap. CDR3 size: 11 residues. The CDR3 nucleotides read TGCAGCGTTGAGGGGGAAAACATTCAGTACTTC. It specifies CSVEGENIQYF.

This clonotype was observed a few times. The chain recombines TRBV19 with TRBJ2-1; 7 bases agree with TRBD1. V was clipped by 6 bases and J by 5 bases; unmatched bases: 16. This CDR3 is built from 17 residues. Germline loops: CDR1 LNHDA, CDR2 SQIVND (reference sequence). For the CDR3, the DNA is TGTGCCAGTAGCAACTACAGGGGTCACCTGAGGAACAATGAGCAGTTCTTC. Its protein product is CASSNYRGHLRNNEQFF.

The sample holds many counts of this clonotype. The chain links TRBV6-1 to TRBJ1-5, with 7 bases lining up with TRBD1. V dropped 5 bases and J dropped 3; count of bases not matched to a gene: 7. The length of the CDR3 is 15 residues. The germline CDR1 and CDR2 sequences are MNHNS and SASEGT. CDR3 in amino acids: CASSSPGGVNQPQHF. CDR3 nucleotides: TGTGCCAGCAGTTCACCAGGGGGAGTCAATCAGCCCCAGCATTTT.

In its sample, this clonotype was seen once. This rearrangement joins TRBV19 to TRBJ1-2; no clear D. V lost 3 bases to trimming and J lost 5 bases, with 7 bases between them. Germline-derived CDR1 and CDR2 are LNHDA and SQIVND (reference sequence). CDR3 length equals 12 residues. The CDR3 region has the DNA TGTGCCAGTAGTATTGGGCGTTATGGCTACACCTTC. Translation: CASSIGRYGYTF.

Here the CDR3 reads CASSYRGGPYNEQFF. DNA of the CDR3: TGTGCCAGCAGCTACAGGGGCGGGCCGTACAATGAGCAGTTCTTC. The V gene is TRBV12-3 or TRBV12-4, the J gene TRBJ2-1; 7 nucleotides match TRBD1. The trim removed 6 bases at V and 4 bases at J, leaving 9 bases unmatched. The CDR3 totals 15 residues.

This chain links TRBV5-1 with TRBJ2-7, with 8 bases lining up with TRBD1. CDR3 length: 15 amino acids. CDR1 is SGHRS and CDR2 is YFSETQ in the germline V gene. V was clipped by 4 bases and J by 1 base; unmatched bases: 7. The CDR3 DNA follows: TGCGCCAGCAGCATCCGACAGGGGAGATCCTACGAGCAGTACTTC. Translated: CASSIRQGRSYEQYF.

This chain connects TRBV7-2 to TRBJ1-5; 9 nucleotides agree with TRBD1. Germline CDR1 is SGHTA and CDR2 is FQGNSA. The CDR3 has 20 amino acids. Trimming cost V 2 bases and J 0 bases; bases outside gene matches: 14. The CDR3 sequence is CASSLRVGGTGTYSNQPQHF. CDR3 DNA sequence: TGTGCCAGCAGCTTAAGAGTGGGTGGGACAGGGACCTATAGCAATCAGCCCCAGCATTTT.

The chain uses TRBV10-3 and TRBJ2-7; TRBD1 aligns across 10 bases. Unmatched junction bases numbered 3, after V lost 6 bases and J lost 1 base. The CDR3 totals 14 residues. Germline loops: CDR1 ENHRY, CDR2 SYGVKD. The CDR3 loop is CAIRGQGGSYEQYF. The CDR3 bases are TGTGCCATCAGAGGACAGGGGGGTTCCTACGAGCAGTACTTC.

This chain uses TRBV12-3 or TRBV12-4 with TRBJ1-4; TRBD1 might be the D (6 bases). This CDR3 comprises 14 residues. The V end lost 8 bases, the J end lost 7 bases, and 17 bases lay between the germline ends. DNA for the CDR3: TGTGCCAGCTCCGGGGGCAGGGGTTCTGAAAAACTGTTTTTT. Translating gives CASSGGRGSEKLFF.

CDR3: CSAGQSYEQYF. The DNA for the CDR3 is TGCAGCGCTGGACAGTCCTACGAGCAGTACTTC. This chain connects TRBV29-1 to TRBJ2-7; a possible D gene is TRBD1 (6 bases). Trimming took 7 bases from V and 1 from J, leaving 8 bases between them. The length of the CDR3 is 11 residues. The germline gives CDR1 SQVTM, CDR2 ANQGSEA.

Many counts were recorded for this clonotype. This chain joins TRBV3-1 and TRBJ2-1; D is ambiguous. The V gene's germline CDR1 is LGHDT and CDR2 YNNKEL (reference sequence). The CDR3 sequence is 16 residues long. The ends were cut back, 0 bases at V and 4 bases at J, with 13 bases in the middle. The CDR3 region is CASSQDQPDPYNEQFF. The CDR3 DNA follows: TGTGCCAGCAGCCAAGACCAGCCGGACCCATACAATGAGCAGTTCTTC.

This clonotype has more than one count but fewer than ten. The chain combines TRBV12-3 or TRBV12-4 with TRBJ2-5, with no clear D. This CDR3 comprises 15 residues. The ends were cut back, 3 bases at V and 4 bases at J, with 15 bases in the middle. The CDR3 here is CASSFGSNGGETQYF. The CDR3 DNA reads TGTGCCAGCAGTTTTGGTAGCAATGGCGGAGAGACCCAGTACTTC.

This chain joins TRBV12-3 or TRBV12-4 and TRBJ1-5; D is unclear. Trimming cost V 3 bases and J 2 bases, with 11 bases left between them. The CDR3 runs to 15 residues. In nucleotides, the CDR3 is TGTGCCAGCAGTTTTGCCGGGGAGGGCAATCAGCCCCAGCATTTT. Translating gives CASSFAGEGNQPQHF.

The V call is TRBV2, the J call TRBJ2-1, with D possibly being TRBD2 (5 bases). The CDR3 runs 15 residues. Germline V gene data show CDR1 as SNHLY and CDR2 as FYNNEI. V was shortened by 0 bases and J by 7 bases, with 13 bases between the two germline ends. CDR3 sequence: CASSEAQYLANEQFF. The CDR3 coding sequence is TGTGCCAGCAGTGAAGCGCAATACCTAGCAAATGAGCAGTTCTTC. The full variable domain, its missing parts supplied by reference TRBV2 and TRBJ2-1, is EPEVTQTPSHQVTQMGQEVILRCVPISNHLYFYWYRQILGQKVEFLVSFYNNEISEKSEIFDDQFSVERPDGSNFTLKIRSTKLEDSAMYFCASSEAQYLANEQFFGPGTRLTVL.

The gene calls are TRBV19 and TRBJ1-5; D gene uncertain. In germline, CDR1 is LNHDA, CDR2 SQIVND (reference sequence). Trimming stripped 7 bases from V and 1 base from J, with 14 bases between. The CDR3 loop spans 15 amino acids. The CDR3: CASKGMLGSNQPQHF. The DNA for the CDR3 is TGTGCCAGTAAAGGGATGCTGGGAAGCAATCAGCCCCAGCATTTT.

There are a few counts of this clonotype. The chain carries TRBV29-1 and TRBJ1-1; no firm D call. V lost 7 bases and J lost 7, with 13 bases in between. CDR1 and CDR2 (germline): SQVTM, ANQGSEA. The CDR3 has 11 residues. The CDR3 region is CSAGRPIEAFF. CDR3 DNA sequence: TGCAGCGCGGGCAGACCCATTGAAGCTTTCTTT.

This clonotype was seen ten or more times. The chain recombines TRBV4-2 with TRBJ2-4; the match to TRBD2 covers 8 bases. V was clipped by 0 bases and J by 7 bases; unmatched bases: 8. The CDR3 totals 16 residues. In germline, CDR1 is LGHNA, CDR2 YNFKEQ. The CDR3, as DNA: TGTGCCAGCAGCCAAGATGTAAGCGGGAGTTTGAACATTCAGTACTTC. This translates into CASSQDVSGSLNIQYF.